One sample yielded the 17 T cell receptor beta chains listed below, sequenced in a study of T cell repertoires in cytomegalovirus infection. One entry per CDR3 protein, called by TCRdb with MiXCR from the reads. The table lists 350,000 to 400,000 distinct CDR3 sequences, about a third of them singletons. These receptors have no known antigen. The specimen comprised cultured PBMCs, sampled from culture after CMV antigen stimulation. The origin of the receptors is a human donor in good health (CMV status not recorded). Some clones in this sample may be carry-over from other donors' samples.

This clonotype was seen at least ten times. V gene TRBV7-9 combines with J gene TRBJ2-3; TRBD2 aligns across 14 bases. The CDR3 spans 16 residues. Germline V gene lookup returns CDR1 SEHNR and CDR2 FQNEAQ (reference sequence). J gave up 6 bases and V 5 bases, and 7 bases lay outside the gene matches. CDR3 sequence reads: CASSVGLAGVGDTQYF. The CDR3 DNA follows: TGTGCCAGCAGCGTGGGACTAGCGGGAGTGGGGGATACGCAGTATTTT.

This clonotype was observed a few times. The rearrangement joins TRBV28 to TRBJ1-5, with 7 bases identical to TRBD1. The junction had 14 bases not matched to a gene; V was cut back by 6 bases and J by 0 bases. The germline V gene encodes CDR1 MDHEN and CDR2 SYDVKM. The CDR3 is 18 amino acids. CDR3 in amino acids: CASSLQGSTQPSNQPQHF. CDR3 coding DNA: TGTGCCAGCAGCCTACAGGGGTCCACACAACCTAGCAATCAGCCCCAGCATTTT.

The CDR3 sequence is CASSDHSGGTGELFF. The DNA of the CDR3 is TGTGCCAGCAGCGACCACTCGGGAGGGACCGGGGAGCTGTTTTTT. V gene TRBV6-5 combines with J gene TRBJ2-2, with 8 bases lining up with TRBD2. This CDR3 comprises 15 residues. V lost 6 bases, J lost 5 bases, and 8 bases stayed unmatched. Germline CDR1 reads MNHEY; CDR2 reads SVGAGI.

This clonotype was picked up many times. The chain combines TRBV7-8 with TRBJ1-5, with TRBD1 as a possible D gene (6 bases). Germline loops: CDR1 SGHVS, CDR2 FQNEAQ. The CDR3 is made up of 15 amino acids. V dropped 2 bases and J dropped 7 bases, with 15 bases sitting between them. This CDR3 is CASSLMGASDQPQHF. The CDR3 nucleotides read TGTGCCAGCAGCTTAATGGGGGCCAGCGACCAGCCCCAGCATTTT.

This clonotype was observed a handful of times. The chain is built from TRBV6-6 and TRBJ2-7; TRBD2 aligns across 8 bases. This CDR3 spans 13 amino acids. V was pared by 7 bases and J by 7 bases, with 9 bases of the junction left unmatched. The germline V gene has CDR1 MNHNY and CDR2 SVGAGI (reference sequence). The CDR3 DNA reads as TGTGCCAGCAAGGGCGCAGCGGGAGTGGAGCAGTACGTC. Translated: CASKGAAGVEQYV.

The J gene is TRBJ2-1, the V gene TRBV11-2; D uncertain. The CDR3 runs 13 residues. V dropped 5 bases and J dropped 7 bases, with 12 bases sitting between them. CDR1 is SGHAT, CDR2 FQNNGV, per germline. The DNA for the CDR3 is TGTGCCAGCAGCCCAAAGATGGCGAATGAGCAGTTCTTC. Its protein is CASSPKMANEQFF.

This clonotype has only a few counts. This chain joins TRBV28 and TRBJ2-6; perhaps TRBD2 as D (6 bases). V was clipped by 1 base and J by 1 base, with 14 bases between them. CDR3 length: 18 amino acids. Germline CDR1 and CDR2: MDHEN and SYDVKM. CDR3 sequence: CASSLFQGGGSGANVLTF. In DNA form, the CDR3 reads TGTGCCAGCAGTTTATTTCAGGGAGGCGGGTCTGGGGCCAACGTCCTGACTTTC.

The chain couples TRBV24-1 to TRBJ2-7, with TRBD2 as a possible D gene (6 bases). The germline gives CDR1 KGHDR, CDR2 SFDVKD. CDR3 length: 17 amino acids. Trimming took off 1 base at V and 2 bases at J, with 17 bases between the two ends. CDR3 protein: CATSDFMETSSAYEQYV. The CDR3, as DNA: TGTGCCACCAGTGATTTCATGGAGACTAGTTCAGCCTACGAGCAGTACGTC.

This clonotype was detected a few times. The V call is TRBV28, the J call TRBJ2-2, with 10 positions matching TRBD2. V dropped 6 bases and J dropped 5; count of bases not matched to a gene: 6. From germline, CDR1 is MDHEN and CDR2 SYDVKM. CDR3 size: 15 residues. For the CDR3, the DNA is TGTGCCAGCAGCCTCCTAGCGGGAGTTACCGGGGAGCTGTTTTTT. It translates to CASSLLAGVTGELFF.

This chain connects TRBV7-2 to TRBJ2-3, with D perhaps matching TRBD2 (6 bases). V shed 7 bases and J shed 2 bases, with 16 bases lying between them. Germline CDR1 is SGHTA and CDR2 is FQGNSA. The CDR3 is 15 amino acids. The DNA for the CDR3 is TGTGCCAGCAACTCGCGCCGGGACTCCACAGATACGCAGTATTTT. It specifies CASNSRRDSTDTQYF.

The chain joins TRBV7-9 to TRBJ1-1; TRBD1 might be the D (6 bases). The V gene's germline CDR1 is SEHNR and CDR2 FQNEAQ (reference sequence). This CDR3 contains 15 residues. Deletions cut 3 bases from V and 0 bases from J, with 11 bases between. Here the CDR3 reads CASSFPGHLNTEAFF. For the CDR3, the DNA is TGTGCCAGCAGCTTCCCGGGACATTTGAACACTGAAGCTTTCTTT.

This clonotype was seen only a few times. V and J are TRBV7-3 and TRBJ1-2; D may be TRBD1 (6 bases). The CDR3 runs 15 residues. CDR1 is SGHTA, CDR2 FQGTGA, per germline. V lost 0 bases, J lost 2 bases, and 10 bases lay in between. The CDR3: CASSLTEQGNYGYTF. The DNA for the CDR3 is TGTGCCAGCAGCTTAACCGAGCAGGGGAACTATGGCTACACCTTC.

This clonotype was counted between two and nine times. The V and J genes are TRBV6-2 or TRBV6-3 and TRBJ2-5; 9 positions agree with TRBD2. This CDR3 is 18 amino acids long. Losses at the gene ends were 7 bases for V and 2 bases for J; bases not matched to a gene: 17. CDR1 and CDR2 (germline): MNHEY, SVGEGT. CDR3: CASTETPLTSGRQETQYF. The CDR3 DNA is TGTGCCAGCACTGAGACCCCACTTACTAGCGGGCGGCAAGAGACCCAGTACTTC.

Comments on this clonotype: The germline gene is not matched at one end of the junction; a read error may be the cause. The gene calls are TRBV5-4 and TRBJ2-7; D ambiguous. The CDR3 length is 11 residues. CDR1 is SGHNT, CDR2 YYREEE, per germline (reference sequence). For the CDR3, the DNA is TGTGCCAGCGGTGACCGGGCGCCTCTTGACTTC. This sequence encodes CASGDRAPLDF.

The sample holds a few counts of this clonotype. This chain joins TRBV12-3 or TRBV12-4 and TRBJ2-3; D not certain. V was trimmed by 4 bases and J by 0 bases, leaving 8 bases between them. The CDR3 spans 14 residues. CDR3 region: CASSSQHSTDTQYF. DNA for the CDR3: TGTGCCAGCAGTTCCCAACATAGCACAGATACGCAGTATTTT.

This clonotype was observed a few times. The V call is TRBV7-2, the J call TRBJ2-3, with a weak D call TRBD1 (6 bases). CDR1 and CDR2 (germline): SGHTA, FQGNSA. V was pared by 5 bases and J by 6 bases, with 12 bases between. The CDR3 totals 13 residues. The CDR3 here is CASSVRGADTQYF. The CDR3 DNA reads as TGTGCCAGCAGCGTCAGGGGCGCCGATACGCAGTATTTT.

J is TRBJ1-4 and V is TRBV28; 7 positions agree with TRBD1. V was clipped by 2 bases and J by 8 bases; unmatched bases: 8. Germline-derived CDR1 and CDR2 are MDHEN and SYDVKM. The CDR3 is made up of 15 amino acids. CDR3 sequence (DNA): TGTGCCAGCAGTTTACTGACAGGGATGGGGGAAAAACTGTTTTTT. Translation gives CASSLLTGMGEKLFF.